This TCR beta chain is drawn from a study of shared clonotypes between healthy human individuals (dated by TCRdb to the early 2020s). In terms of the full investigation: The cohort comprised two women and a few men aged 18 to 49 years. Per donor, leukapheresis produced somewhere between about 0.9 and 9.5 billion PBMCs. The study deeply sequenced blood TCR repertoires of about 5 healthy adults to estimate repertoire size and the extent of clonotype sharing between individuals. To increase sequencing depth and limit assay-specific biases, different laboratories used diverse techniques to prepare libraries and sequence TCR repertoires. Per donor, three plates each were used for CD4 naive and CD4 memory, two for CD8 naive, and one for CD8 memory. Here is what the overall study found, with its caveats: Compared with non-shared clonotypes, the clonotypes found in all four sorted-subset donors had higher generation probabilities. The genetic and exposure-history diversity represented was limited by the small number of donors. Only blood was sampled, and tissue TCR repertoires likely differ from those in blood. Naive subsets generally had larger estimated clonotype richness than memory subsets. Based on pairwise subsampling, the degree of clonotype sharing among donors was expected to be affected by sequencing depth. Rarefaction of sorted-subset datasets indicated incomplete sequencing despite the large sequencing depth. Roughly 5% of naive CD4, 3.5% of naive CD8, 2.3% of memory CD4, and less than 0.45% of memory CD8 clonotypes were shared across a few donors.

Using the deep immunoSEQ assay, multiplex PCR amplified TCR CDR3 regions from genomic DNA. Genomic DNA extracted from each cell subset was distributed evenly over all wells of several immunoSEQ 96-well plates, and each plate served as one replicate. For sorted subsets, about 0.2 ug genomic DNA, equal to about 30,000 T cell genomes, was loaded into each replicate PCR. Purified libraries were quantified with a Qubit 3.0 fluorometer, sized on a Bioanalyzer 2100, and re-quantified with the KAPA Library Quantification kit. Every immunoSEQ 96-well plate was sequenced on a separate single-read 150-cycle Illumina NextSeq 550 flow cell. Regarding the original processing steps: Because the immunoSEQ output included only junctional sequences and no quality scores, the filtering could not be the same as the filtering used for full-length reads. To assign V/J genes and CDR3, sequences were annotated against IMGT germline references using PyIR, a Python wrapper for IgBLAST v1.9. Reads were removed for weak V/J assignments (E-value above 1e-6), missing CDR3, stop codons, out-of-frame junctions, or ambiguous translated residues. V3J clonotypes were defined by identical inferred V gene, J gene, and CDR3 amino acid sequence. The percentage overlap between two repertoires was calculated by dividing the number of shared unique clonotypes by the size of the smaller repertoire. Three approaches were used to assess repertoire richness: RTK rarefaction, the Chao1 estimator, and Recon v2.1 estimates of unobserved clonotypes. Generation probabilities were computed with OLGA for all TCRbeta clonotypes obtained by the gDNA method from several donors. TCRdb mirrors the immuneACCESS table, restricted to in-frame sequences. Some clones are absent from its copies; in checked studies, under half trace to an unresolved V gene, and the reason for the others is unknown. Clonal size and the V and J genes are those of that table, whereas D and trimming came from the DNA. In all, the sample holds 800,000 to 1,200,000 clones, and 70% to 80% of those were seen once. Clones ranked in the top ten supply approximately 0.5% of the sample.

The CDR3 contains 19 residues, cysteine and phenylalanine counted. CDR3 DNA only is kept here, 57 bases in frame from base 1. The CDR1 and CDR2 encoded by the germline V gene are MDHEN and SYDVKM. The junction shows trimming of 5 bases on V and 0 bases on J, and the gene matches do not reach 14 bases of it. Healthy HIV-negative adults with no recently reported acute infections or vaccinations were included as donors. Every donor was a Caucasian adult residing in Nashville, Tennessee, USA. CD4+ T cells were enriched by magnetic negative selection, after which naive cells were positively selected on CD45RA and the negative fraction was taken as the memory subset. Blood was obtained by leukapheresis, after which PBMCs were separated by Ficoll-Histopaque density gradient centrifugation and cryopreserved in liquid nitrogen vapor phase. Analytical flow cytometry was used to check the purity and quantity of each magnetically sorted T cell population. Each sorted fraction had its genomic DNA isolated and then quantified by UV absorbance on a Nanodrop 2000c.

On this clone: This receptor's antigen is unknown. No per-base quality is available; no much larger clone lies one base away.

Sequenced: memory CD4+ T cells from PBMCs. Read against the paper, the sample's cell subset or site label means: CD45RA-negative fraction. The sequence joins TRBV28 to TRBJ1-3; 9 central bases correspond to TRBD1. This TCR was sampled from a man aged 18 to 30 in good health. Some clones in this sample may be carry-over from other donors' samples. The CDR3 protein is CASSRQGVPLSLSGNTIYF. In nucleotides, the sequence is TGTGCCAGCAGTCGACAGGGGGTCCCACTCTCTCTCTCTGGAAACACCATATATTTT.